The 23 T cell receptor beta chains below were found in one sample sequenced in a study of T-cell memory formation after mild COVID-19. Using its own MiXCR run on the 5' RACE reads, TCRdb lists one record per CDR3 protein. This sample has about 360,000 distinct CDR3 sequences, with 10% to 15% found just once. Source material: PBMCs or a T cell subset sorted from them (not recorded which). All receptors come from a man between 18 and 29 years old who had mild COVID-19 (a few samples of this study predate the infection). Cell type and time point are not known.

The chain links TRBV12-3 or TRBV12-4 to TRBJ2-1; D is tentatively TRBD1 or TRBD2 (5 bases each). V was shortened by 4 bases and J by 6 bases, with 19 bases between the two germline ends. The CDR3 spans 16 residues. CDR3 amino acids: CASSSPGTPKGNEQFF. Written as DNA, the CDR3 is TGTGCCAGCAGTTCGCCAGGGACGCCCAAGGGCAATGAGCAGTTCTTC.

This clonotype has a handful of counts. J is TRBJ2-3 and V is TRBV5-1, with TRBD2 identical over 7 bases. The CDR3 is 16 residues long. Per germline, CDR1 SGHRS and CDR2 YFSETQ. The trim removed 0 bases at V and 1 base at J, leaving 5 bases unmatched. As DNA, the CDR3 is TGCGCCAGCAGCTTGGGCCCTCGGGGGGGCACAGATACGCAGTATTTT. Amino acid sequence: CASSLGPRGGTDTQYF. Drawing the rest from reference TRBV5-1 and TRBJ2-3, the complete variable domain is KAGVTQTPRYLIKTRGQQVTLSCSPISGHRSVSWYQQTPGQGLQFLFEYFSETQRNKGNFPGRFSGRQFSNSRSEMNVSTLELGDSALYLCASSLGPRGGTDTQYFGPGTRLTVL.

This clonotype has just a few counts. The chain has TRBV20-1 and TRBJ2-7; TRBD2 matches at 8 bases. V shed 0 bases and J 5 bases; nucleotides not matched to a gene: 6. The CDR3 is 14 residues long. Germline-derived CDR1 and CDR2 are DFQATT and SNEGSKA (reference sequence). CDR3 in amino acids: CSARDPAGGDEQYF. The CDR3 nucleotides are TGCAGTGCTAGAGACCCCGCGGGGGGCGACGAGCAGTACTTC.

This clonotype was counted between two and nine times. V usage is TRBV12-3 or TRBV12-4 and J usage is TRBJ2-1, with 9 bases matching TRBD2. The length of the CDR3 is 16 residues. V gave up 2 bases and J gave up 5 bases; unmatched junction bases: 7. The CDR3 sequence: CASSLKTSGLNNEQFF. The CDR3 DNA is TGTGCCAGCAGTTTAAAGACTAGCGGCCTCAACAATGAGCAGTTCTTC.

This clonotype was found a few times. V and J are TRBV7-8 and TRBJ2-3; D ambiguous. Trimming pared 5 bases from V and 7 bases from J, leaving 16 bases between. Germline V gene data show CDR1 as SGHVS and CDR2 as FQNEAQ. This CDR3 has 14 residues. Here the CDR3 reads CASSARALLYTQYF. CDR3 nucleotides: TGTGCCAGCAGCGCCCGGGCCCTCCTATATACGCAGTATTTT.

V gene TRBV2 combines with J gene TRBJ2-3; D might be TRBD1 or TRBD2, each matching 5 bases. V was trimmed by 7 bases and J by 5 bases, leaving 22 bases between them. The CDR3 totals 16 residues. CDR1 and CDR2 (germline): SNHLY, FYNNEI. The chain's CDR3 is CASIEGIRRGGDTQYF. CDR3 coding DNA: TGTGCCAGCATTGAGGGTATCCGAAGGGGCGGAGATACGCAGTATTTT.

The V call is TRBV7-2, the J call TRBJ1-4, with a tentative D call TRBD1 (6 bases). This CDR3 has 16 residues. The ends were cut back, 5 bases at V and 0 bases at J, with 13 bases in the middle. The germline CDR1 and CDR2 sequences are SGHTA and FQGNSA. The CDR3: CASSVRGTTTNEKLFF. CDR3 nucleotides: TGTGCCAGCAGCGTCCGGGGGACAACAACTAATGAAAAACTGTTTTTT.

In its sample, this clonotype was seen a few times. This chain joins TRBV24-1 and TRBJ2-3; a possible D gene is TRBD1 (6 bases). V lost 3 bases, J lost 11 bases, and 14 bases lay in between. The V gene's germline CDR1 is KGHDR and CDR2 SFDVKD. This CDR3 contains 13 residues. Here the CDR3 DNA reads TGTGCCACCAGTGATCCAAGGACAGCCAAGCAGTATTTT. Its translation: CATSDPRTAKQYF.

This clonotype came up a few times. The chain recombines TRBV5-1 with TRBJ1-5; D remains ambiguous. Trimming stripped 1 base from V and 1 base from J, with 3 bases between. Per germline, CDR1 SGHRS and CDR2 YFSETQ. The CDR3 consists of 13 residues. CDR3: CASSLSSNQPQHF. CDR3 coding DNA: TGCGCCAGCAGCTTGTCAAGCAATCAGCCCCAGCATTTT.

This clonotype was counted a few times. The J gene is TRBJ1-1, the V gene TRBV7-8, with 9 positions matching TRBD1. The V gene end was trimmed by 5 bases and the J gene end by 6 bases; junction bases not matched to a gene: 7. From germline, CDR1 is SGHVS and CDR2 FQNEAQ. The CDR3 runs to 14 residues. The CDR3 spells CASSARTGAPEAFF. CDR3 in DNA: TGTGCCAGCAGCGCAAGGACAGGGGCCCCTGAAGCTTTCTTT. The full variable domain, with the rest looked up from reference TRBV7-8 and TRBJ1-1, is GAGVSQSPRYKVAKRGQDVALRCDPISGHVSLFWYQQALGQGPEFLTYFQNEAQLDKSGLPSDRFFAERPEGSVSTLKIQRTQQEDSAVYLCASSARTGAPEAFFGQGTRLTVV.

There are a few counts of this clonotype. V usage is TRBV6-6 and J usage is TRBJ2-7; 7 bases map to TRBD1. The CDR3 runs to 14 residues. Trimming took 2 bases from V and 4 from J; bases not matched to a gene: 5. Germline V lookup: CDR1 MNHNY, CDR2 SVGAGI (reference sequence). CDR3 in amino acids: CASSYGTDSYEQYF. The CDR3 region has the DNA TGTGCCAGCAGTTACGGGACAGATTCTTACGAGCAGTACTTC.

This clonotype showed up just a few times. V gene TRBV10-2 combines with J gene TRBJ2-5; 14 bases fit TRBD2. Germline assignment: CDR1 WSHSY and CDR2 SAAADI. The CDR3 loop spans 16 amino acids. V shed 2 bases, J shed 3 bases, and the junction held 2 bases outside the gene matches. The CDR3 bases are TGCGCCAGCAGTGAGCCGGGACTAGCGGGGGAAGAGACCCAGTACTTC. Its translation is CASSEPGLAGEETQYF.

The J gene is TRBJ1-2, the V gene TRBV20-1, with unresolved D. The germline V gene encodes CDR1 DFQATT and CDR2 SNEGSKA (reference sequence). This CDR3 region has 14 residues. Trimming left V 1 base short and J 5 bases short, with 14 bases between. DNA for the CDR3: TGCAGTGCTAGAGCCTTTCAGGAGACATATGGCTACACCTTC. Residues: CSARAFQETYGYTF.

In this sample, this clonotype turned up a few times. The chain uses TRBV28 and TRBJ2-7; the D is unclear. This CDR3 comprises 14 residues. V was cut by 2 bases and J by 2 bases, with 10 bases left in between. Germline V gene sequence: CDR1 MDHEN, CDR2 SYDVKM. This CDR3 reads CASSLPARAYEQYV. The CDR3 DNA follows: TGTGCCAGCAGTTTACCCGCCAGAGCCTACGAGCAGTACGTC.

The DNA for the CDR3 is TGTGCCAGCAGCCTAGCGGGGGGGCCGAACACAGATACGCAGTATTTT. Amino acids: CASSLAGGPNTDTQYF. The rearrangement uses TRBV27 and TRBJ2-3, with 12 nucleotides matching TRBD2. This CDR3 spans 16 amino acids. Germline V gene sequence: CDR1 MNHEY, CDR2 SMNVEV (reference sequence). The V gene end was trimmed by 6 bases and the J gene end by 2 bases; junction bases not matched to a gene: 6.

This clonotype was seen a handful of times. J is TRBJ2-7 and V is TRBV7-9; D is ambiguous. CDR1 and CDR2 from the germline V gene are SEHNR and FQNEAQ (reference sequence). The CDR3 has 15 amino acids. V lost 1 base and J lost 2, with 12 bases in between. The CDR3 region is CASSLGEWSTYEQYF. In DNA, the CDR3 is TGTGCCAGCAGCTTAGGGGAATGGAGTACCTACGAGCAGTACTTC. Full variable domain (outside the CDR3, taken from reference TRBV7-9 and TRBJ2-7): DTGVSQNPRHKITKRGQNVTFRCDPISEHNRLYWYRQTLGQGPEFLTYFQNEAQLEKSRLLSDRFSAERPKGSFSTLEIQRTEQGDSAMYLCASSLGEWSTYEQYFGPGTRLTVT.

This clonotype has more than one count but fewer than ten. This chain links TRBV6-5 with TRBJ2-7; D remains unclear. Trimming took 0 bases from V and 4 from J, leaving 16 bases between them. CDR1 and CDR2 from the germline V gene are MNHEY and SVGAGI. This CDR3 comprises 16 residues. The CDR3 nucleotides read TGTGCCAGCAGTTACTCCGGCGGAGTCCTGTCGTACGAGCAGTACTTC. As protein: CASSYSGGVLSYEQYF.

This clonotype showed up just a few times. The CDR3 nucleotides are TGTGCCAGCAGCCCCCAAGGGTGGGGCCGCACAGATACGCAGTATTTT. Translation: CASSPQGWGRTDTQYF. The V call is TRBV7-2, the J call TRBJ2-3; D perhaps matches TRBD1 (5 bases). This CDR3 is 16 amino acids long. CDR1 and CDR2 from the germline V gene are SGHTA and FQGNSA. Trimming shortened V by 5 bases and J by 1 base, and 16 bases separated the two germline ends.

The chain has TRBV7-2 and TRBJ1-2, with 7 bases identical to TRBD1. V gave up 4 bases and J gave up 2 bases; unmatched junction bases: 10. Germline V CDR1 and CDR2: SGHTA, FQGNSA. The CDR3 is 16 residues long. In nucleotides, the CDR3 is TGTGCCAGCAGCTCCAGACAGGGATGGGGAAACTATGGCTACACCTTC. This translates into CASSSRQGWGNYGYTF.

This clonotype was observed a few times. This chain uses TRBV7-7 with TRBJ2-3; maybe TRBD2 (5 bases). Germline assignment: CDR1 SSHAT and CDR2 FNYEAQ (reference sequence). V lost 5 bases and J 0 bases, leaving 12 bases between the germline ends. The CDR3 loop spans 15 amino acids. As DNA, the CDR3 is TGTGCCAGCAGCCCAGCGGTCTCTAGCACAGATACGCAGTATTTT. Protein sequence: CASSPAVSSTDTQYF.

This chain connects TRBV4-3 to TRBJ2-3; TRBD2 agrees at 7 bases. After removal of 0 bases from V and 0 bases from J, the junction contained 6 bases not matched to a gene. The CDR3 has 17 amino acids. Germline V gives CDR1 LGHNA, CDR2 YSLEER. Here the CDR3 reads CASSQEGQRGSTDTQYF. The DNA of the CDR3 is TGCGCCAGCAGCCAAGAGGGCCAGCGGGGCAGCACAGATACGCAGTATTTT.

The chain couples TRBV5-8 to TRBJ2-5; 9 nucleotides align to TRBD2. Germline V gives CDR1 SGHTS, CDR2 YDEGEE. CDR3 length equals 15 residues. V dropped 1 base and J dropped 5; count of bases not matched to a gene: 6. The chain's CDR3 is CASSLYPSGRETQYF. DNA of the CDR3: TGTGCCAGCAGCTTGTACCCCAGCGGGAGGGAGACCCAGTACTTC.

This clonotype was observed a handful of times. The chain links TRBV4-1 to TRBJ2-5; 7 bases agree with TRBD2. V was pared by 5 bases and J by 2 bases, with 5 bases of the junction left unmatched. Germline lookup yields CDR1 MGHRA and CDR2 YSYEKL. The CDR3 loop spans 14 amino acids. The CDR3 coding sequence is TGCGCCAGCAGCGGATACGGGGGGCAAGAGACCCAGTACTTC. It specifies CASSGYGGQETQYF.